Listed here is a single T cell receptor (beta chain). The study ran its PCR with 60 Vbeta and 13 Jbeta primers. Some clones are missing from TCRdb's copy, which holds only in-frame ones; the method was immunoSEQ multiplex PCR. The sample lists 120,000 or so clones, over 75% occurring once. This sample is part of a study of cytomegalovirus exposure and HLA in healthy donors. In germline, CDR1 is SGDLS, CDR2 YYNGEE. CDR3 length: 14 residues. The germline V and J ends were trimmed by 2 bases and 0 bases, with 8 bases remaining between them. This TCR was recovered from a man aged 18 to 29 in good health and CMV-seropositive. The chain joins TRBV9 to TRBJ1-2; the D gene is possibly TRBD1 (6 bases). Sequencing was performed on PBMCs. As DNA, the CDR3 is TGTGCCAGCAGCGTCAGACAGGCTAACTATGGCTACACCTTC. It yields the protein CASSVRQANYGYTF.